This entry lists 12 T cell receptor beta chains sequenced from one sample in a study of shared clonotypes between healthy human individuals. Data came from immunoSEQ multiplex PCR; TCRdb stores just in-frame clones and leaves some out. The sample yields some 500,000 clones, approximately 94% seen once. Sample: naive CD4+ T cells sorted from blood. Subset defined: CD45RA+ positively selected. The receptors originated from a woman between 25 and 40 years old in good health.

The J gene is TRBJ1-1, the V gene TRBV28; the match to TRBD1 covers 8 bases. Trimming took 10 bases from V and 2 from J; bases not matched to a gene: 12. Germline CDR1 and CDR2: MDHEN and SYDVKM. The CDR3 length is 15 residues. The CDR3 region is CATTDRGAVNTEAFF. The CDR3 DNA is TGTGCCACTACCGACAGGGGCGCTGTTAACACTGAAGCTTTCTTT.

A note on this clone: One junction end disagrees with the germline gene, perhaps due to a read error. This sequence joins TRBV7-9 and TRBJ2-7; 7 bases fit TRBD1. Germline CDR1 and CDR2: SEHNR and FQNEAQ (reference sequence). The CDR3 is made up of 15 amino acids. CDR3 in DNA: TGTGCCAGCACCTTAGTACAGGGGACGGCCTACGAGCAGTACTTC. This codes for CASTLVQGTAYEQYF. The complete variable domain, with remaining parts taken from reference TRBV7-9 and TRBJ2-7, reads DTGVSQNPRHKITKRGQNVTFRCDPISEHNRLYWYRQTLGQGPEFLTYFQNEAQLEKSRLLSDRFSAERPKGSFSTLEIQRTEQGDSAMYLCASTLVQGTAYEQYFGPGTRLTVT.

The chain has TRBV5-1 and TRBJ2-7; 10 bases are a match to TRBD1. Trimming cost V 0 bases and J 4 bases; bases outside gene matches: 7. Per germline, CDR1 SGHRS and CDR2 YFSETQ. There are 16 residues in the CDR3. The CDR3 sequence is CASSLALTGGQYEQYF. The CDR3 nucleotides are TGCGCCAGCAGCTTGGCCCTGACAGGGGGCCAGTACGAGCAGTACTTC. The full variable domain, completed using reference TRBV5-1 and TRBJ2-7, is KAGVTQTPRYLIKTRGQQVTLSCSPISGHRSVSWYQQTPGQGLQFLFEYFSETQRNKGNFPGRFSGRQFSNSRSEMNVSTLELGDSALYLCASSLALTGGQYEQYFGPGTRLTVT.

The chain employs TRBV7-9 and TRBJ2-7, with TRBD2 matching 8 bases. Germline values: CDR1 SEHNR, CDR2 FQNEAQ (reference sequence). The CDR3 is 15 amino acids. Germline trimming cut 0 bases from V and 3 bases from J; bases unmatched to any gene: 4. CDR3 nucleotides: TGTGCCAGCAGCTTAGCGCGGGGGGTTAACTACGAGCAGTACTTC. Amino acid sequence: CASSLARGVNYEQYF.

The chain is built from TRBV28 and TRBJ2-7, with 9 bases fitting TRBD2. The CDR3 is 13 residues long. Germline assignment: CDR1 MDHEN and CDR2 SYDVKM. V trimming: 9 bases; J trimming: 4 bases; junction bases outside the gene matches: 7. The CDR3 region is CASSAGGLYEQYF. As DNA, the CDR3 is TGTGCCAGTAGCGCGGGAGGGCTATACGAGCAGTACTTC. Using reference TRBV28 and TRBJ2-7 for the parts outside the CDR3, the full variable domain is DVKVTQSSRYLVKRTGEKVFLECVQDMDHENMFWYRQDPGLGLRLIYFSYDVKMKEKGDIPEGYSVSREKKERFSLILESASTNQTSMYLCASSAGGLYEQYFGPGTRLTVT.

This clone was picked up a small number of times. The chain carries TRBV27 and TRBJ1-1; TRBD1 agrees at 7 bases. The CDR3 is 15 amino acids. Per germline, CDR1 MNHEY and CDR2 SMNVEV (reference sequence). V trimming: 3 bases; J trimming: 2 bases; junction bases outside the gene matches: 6. The CDR3: CASSFSPGGNTEAFF. In nucleotides, the CDR3 is TGTGCCAGCAGTTTTTCCCCAGGGGGAAACACTGAAGCTTTCTTT.

The rearrangement joins TRBV10-1 to TRBJ2-1; 16 bases are a match to TRBD2. The V gene end was trimmed by 4 bases and the J gene end by 5 bases; junction bases not matched to a gene: 2. There are 16 residues in the CDR3. Germline V CDR1 and CDR2: WNHNN, SYGVQD (reference sequence). CDR3 in amino acids: CASSGGLAGGDNEQFF. CDR3 sequence (DNA): TGCGCCAGCAGTGGGGGACTAGCGGGAGGGGACAATGAGCAGTTCTTC.

The chain carries TRBV30 and TRBJ1-6, with D maybe TRBD1 (5 bases). V shed 3 bases and J shed 6 bases, with 12 bases lying between them. This CDR3 has 14 amino acids. The germline gives CDR1 GTSNPN, CDR2 SVGIG (reference sequence). CDR3 residues: CAWSTGGFNSPLHF. Here the CDR3 DNA reads TGTGCCTGGAGCACTGGGGGTTTTAATTCACCCCTCCACTTT.

This clone was detected once. This rearrangement joins TRBV29-1 to TRBJ2-1, with TRBD1 matching over 9 bases. Trimming cost V 5 bases and J 1 base; bases outside gene matches: 3. Germline assignment: CDR1 SQVTM and CDR2 ANQGSEA. The CDR3 spans 14 residues. The DNA of the CDR3 is TGCAGCGTTCTGACAGGGGGATCCTACAATGAGCAGTTCTTC. This sequence encodes CSVLTGGSYNEQFF.

V is TRBV11-2 and J is TRBJ2-3, with D possibly being TRBD1 or TRBD2 (6 bases each). The germline gives CDR1 SGHAT, CDR2 FQNNGV. This CDR3 spans 16 amino acids. V was clipped by 1 base and J by 2 bases, with 13 bases between them. CDR3 protein: CASSLAGGGITDTQYF. As DNA, the CDR3 is TGTGCCAGCAGCTTAGCCGGGGGCGGGATCACAGATACGCAGTATTTT.

The gene calls are TRBV6-5 and TRBJ1-3; TRBD1 might be the D (5 bases). Trimming took 6 bases from V and 2 from J, leaving 11 bases between them. The CDR3 is made up of 14 amino acids. Germline CDR1 MNHEY, CDR2 SVGAGI. The CDR3 DNA reads as TGTGCCAGCAGGATGACAGACACTGGAAACACCATATATTTT. Protein: CASRMTDTGNTIYF.

The J gene is TRBJ2-1, the V gene TRBV27; TRBD1 aligns across 9 bases. This CDR3 has 15 amino acids. Germline V gene sequence: CDR1 MNHEY, CDR2 SMNVEV (reference sequence). V lost 2 bases and J lost 8; bases outside the gene matches: 7. CDR3 residues: CASSLRTGVWDEQFF. CDR3 in DNA: TGTGCCAGCAGTTTAAGGACAGGGGTATGGGATGAGCAGTTCTTC.